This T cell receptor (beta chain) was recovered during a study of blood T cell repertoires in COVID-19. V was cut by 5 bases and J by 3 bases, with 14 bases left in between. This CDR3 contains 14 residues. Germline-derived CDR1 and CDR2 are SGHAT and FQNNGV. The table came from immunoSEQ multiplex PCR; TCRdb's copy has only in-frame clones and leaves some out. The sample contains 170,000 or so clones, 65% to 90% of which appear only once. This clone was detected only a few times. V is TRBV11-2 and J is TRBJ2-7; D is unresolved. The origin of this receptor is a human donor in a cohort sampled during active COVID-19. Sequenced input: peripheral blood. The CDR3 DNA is TGTGCCAGCAGCCTCGGTGCAGGCCGCTACGAGCAGTACTTC. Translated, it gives CASSLGAGRYEQYF.